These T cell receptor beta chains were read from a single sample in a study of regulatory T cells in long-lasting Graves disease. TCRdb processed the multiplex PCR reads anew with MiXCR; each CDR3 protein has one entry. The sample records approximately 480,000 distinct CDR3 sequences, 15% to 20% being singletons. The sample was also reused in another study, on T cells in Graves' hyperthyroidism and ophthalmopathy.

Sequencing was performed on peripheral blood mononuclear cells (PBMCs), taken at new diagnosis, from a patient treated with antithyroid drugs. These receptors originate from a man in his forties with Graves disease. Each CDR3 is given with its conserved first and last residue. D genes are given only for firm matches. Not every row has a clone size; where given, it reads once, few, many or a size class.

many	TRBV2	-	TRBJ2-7	TGTGCCAGCAGTGAAGGCGGTGTCCACGAGCAGTACTTC	CASSEGGVHEQYF
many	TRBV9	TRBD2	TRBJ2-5	TGTGCCAGCAGCCCAGATAGCGGGAGGGCAACCCAGTACTTC	CASSPDSGRATQYF
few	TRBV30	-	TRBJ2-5	TGTGCCTGGAGTGTATGGGACACCAAGGAGACCCAGTACTTC	CAWSVWDTKETQYF
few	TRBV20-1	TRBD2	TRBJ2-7	TGCAGTGCTAGGGGTCTAGCGGGTTTCTCCTACGAGCAGTACTTC	CSARGLAGFSYEQYF
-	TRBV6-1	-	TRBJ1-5	TGTGCCAGCAGGACCCACTATAGCAATCAGCCCCAGCATTTT	CASRTHYSNQPQHF
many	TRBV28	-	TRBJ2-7	TGTGCCAGCAGTTTACTGGGGAAGCAGTACTTC	CASSLLGKQYF
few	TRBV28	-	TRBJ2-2	TGTGCCAGCAGTTTATGGCCCGGGGAGCTGTTTTTT	CASSLWPGELFF
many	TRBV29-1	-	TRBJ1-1	TGCAGCGTAGCTATGGACAGCTTGAACACTGAAGCTTTCTTT	CSVAMDSLNTEAFF
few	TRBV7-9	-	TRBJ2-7	TGTGCCAGCAGCTTAGGGACAGACGACCCCTACGAGCAGTACTTC	CASSLGTDDPYEQYF
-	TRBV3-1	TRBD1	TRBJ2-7	TGTGCCAGCAGCCCTGAGTACCGGGACAGGGGTCTGCACGAGCAGTACTTC	CASSPEYRDRGLHEQYF
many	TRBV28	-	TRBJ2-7	TGTGCCAGCAGTTTAAGGACAGTCGGGCAATACGAGCAGTACTTC	CASSLRTVGQYEQYF
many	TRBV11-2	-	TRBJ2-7	TGTGCCAGCAGCATGGGCGGCCCCTACGAGCAGTACTTC	CASSMGGPYEQYF
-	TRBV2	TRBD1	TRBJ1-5	TGTGCCAGCAGCCAATTCGGACAGGGGAGTCAGCCCCAGCATTTT	CASSQFGQGSQPQHF
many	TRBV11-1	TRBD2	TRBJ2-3	TGTGCCAGCAGCTTAGCTTTAGGACTAGCGGCAAGCACAGATACGCAGTATTTT	CASSLALGLAASTDTQYF
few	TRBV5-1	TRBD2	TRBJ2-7	TGCGCCAGCAGCATATCTAGCGGGAGCTCCTACGAGCAGTACTTC	CASSISSGSSYEQYF
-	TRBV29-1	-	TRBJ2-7	TGCAGTTTCCACGAGCAGTACTTC	CSFHEQYF
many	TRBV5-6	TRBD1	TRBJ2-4	TGTGCCAGCAGCAACCGCAGGGGGCTTTTGGGAAACATTCAGTACTTC	CASSNRRGLLGNIQYF
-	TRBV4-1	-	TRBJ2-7	TGCGCCAGCAGCCAAATCACGGGACCCTCCTACGAGCAGTACTTC	CASSQITGPSYEQYF
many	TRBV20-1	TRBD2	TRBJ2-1	TGCAGTGCTAGGCCTAGCGGGAGAGGCGGTGAGCAGTTCTTC	CSARPSGRGGEQFF
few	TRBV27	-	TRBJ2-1	TGTGCCAGCAGTTCGGACGGGAGCTACAATGAGCAGTTCTTC	CASSSDGSYNEQFF
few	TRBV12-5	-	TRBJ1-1	TGTGCTAGTGGTTTGGAGTTACCTTTGAACACTGAAGCTTTCTTT	CASGLELPLNTEAFF
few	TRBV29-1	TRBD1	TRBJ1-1	TGCAGCGTGCGACAGGGTACGAGAGGGAACACTGAAGCTTTCTTT	CSVRQGTRGNTEAFF
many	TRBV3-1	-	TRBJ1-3	TGTGCCAGCAGCCAGAGGGTAGCCTACTCTGGAAACACCATATATTTT	CASSQRVAYSGNTIYF
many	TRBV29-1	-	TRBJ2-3	TGCAGCGTTGAAGCGGACAGCCAAAGCACAGATACGCAGTATTTT	CSVEADSQSTDTQYF
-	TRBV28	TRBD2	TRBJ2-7	TGTGCCAGCAGTTTAGAACCAGCGGGACTCTCCTACGAGCAGTACTTC	CASSLEPAGLSYEQYF
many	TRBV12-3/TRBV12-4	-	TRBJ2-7	TGTGCCAGCAGTCGCAATATGCAGGGATTTGCCTACGAGCAGTACTTC	CASSRNMQGFAYEQYF
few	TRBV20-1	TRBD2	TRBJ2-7	TGCAGTGTACAAGCGGGAGCTTACGAGCAGTACTTC	CSVQAGAYEQYF
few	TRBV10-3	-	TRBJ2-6	TGTGCCATCAGAAGTGGGACTGGGGCCAACGTCCTGACTTTC	CAIRSGTGANVLTF
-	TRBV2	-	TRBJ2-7	TGTGCCAGCAGTGAGTCCGGGGTGGAATACGAGCAGTACTTC	CASSESGVEYEQYF
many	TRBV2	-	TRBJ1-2	TGTGCCAGCAGCAAAAGGCGGGCACCTTCTAACTATGGCTACACCTTC	CASSKRRAPSNYGYTF
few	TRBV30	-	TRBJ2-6	TGTGCCTGGAGTGTACTACGATTTGGGGGCATCTCTGGGGCCAACGTCCTGACTTTC	CAWSVLRFGGISGANVLTF
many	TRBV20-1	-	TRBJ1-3	TGCAGTGCTAGCGTTGGGGACCCAAGCTCTGGAAACACCATATATTTT	CSASVGDPSSGNTIYF
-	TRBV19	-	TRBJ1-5	TGTGCCAGTAGTATAGACGCGTGGGCAGCGATCAATCAGCCCCAGCATTTT	CASSIDAWAAINQPQHF
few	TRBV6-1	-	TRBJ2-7	TGTGCCAGCAGTCAGACCCCCGGCCGGGGGCATTCATCCTACGAGCAGTACTTC	CASSQTPGRGHSSYEQYF
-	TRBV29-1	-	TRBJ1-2	TGCAGCGTTGATTTGAACAGAAATGATTATGGCTACACCTTC	CSVDLNRNDYGYTF